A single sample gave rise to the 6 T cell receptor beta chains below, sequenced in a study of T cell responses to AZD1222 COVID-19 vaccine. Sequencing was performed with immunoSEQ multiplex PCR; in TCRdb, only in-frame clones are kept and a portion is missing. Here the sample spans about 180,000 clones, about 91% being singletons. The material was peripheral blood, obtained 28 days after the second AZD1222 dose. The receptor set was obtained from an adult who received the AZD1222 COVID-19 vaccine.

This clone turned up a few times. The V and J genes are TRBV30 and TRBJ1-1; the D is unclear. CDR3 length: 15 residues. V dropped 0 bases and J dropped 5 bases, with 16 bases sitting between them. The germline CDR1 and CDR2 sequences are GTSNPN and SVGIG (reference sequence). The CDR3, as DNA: TGTGCCTGGAGTGTACGTCGGCTGCGAACGACTGAAGCTTTCTTT. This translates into CAWSVRRLRTTEAFF.

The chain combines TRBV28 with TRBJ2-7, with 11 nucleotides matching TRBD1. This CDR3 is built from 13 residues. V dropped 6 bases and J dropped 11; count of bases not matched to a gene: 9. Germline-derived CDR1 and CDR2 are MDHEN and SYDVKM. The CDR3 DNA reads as TGTGCCAGCAGCTCAACCCGGGACAGGGGGGAGTACTTC. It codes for CASSSTRDRGEYF.

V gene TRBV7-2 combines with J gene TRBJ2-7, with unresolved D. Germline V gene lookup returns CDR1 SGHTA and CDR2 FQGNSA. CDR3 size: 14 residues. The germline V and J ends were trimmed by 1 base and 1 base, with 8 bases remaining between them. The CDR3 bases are TGTGCCAGCAGCTTAGTTCCGGAATCCTACGAGCAGTACTTC. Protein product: CASSLVPESYEQYF.

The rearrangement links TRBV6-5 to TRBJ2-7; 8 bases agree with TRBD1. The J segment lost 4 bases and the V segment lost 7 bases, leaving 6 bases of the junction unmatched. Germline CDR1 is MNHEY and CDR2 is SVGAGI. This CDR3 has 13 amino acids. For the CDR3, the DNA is TGTGCCAGCACTGGGACAGGACCGTACGAGCAGTACTTC. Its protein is CASTGTGPYEQYF.

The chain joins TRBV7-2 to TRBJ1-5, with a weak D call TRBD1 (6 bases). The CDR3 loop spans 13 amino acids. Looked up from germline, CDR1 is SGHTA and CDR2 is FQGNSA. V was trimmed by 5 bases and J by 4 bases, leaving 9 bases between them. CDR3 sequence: CASSTTGNQPQHF. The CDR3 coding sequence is TGTGCCAGCAGCACTACAGGGAATCAGCCCCAGCATTTT.

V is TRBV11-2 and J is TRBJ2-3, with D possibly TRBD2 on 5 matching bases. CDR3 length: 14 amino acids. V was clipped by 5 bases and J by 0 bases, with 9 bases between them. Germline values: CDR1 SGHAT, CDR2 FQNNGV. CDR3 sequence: CASSPLASTDTQYF. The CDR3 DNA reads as TGTGCCAGCAGCCCCCTAGCCAGCACAGATACGCAGTATTTT.